This record covers a single T cell receptor beta chain. This table comes from immunoSEQ multiplex PCR, and its TCRdb copy is limited to in-frame clones, with some not included. Of fewer than 95,000 clones in the sample, about nine tenths were seen once. The data are from a study of control samples from healthy donors and cancer patients. The clonotype comes from a man aged 25-40 years in good health. Material: blood.

CDR3 region: CASSPARLAGGRDTQYF. In DNA, the CDR3 is TGTGCCAGCAGTCCCGCCCGACTAGCGGGAGGTAGAGATACGCAGTATTTT. This rearrangement joins TRBV27 to TRBJ2-3, with TRBD2 matching 13 bases. V dropped 5 bases and J dropped 5; count of bases not matched to a gene: 10. CDR3 length: 17 residues. Per the germline V gene, CDR1 is MNHEY and CDR2 is SMNVEV (reference sequence).